This TCR beta chain was documented in a study of beta chain features in type 1 diabetes. Study-wide results and caveats: Naive, central memory and Treg TCRB repertoires seemed to resemble each other more closely in patients than they did in healthy donors.

This clone showed up just a few times. Antigen unknown. Reverse transcription of all isolated RNA meant that expressed TCRB transcripts were sequenced. Libraries were prepared by immunoSEQ multiplex PCR; TCRdb keeps only in-frame clonotypes and omits some of them. The table includes roughly 230,000 clones, around 10% detected once. Purities in excess of 95% were seen in all sorted populations. The source is a woman between 18 and 29 years old in good health. The sample was naive CD4+ T cells from blood.

CDR3 DNA: TGTGCCACCAGCAGTAGACAGGGGGGGACCGGGGAGCTGTTTTTT. Protein sequence: CATSSRQGGTGELFF. The chain couples TRBV15 to TRBJ2-2, with TRBD1 matching over 9 bases. This CDR3 is 15 amino acids long. J gave up 5 bases and V 3 bases, and 4 bases lay outside the gene matches. The germline V gene has CDR1 LNHNV and CDR2 YYDKDF (reference sequence).